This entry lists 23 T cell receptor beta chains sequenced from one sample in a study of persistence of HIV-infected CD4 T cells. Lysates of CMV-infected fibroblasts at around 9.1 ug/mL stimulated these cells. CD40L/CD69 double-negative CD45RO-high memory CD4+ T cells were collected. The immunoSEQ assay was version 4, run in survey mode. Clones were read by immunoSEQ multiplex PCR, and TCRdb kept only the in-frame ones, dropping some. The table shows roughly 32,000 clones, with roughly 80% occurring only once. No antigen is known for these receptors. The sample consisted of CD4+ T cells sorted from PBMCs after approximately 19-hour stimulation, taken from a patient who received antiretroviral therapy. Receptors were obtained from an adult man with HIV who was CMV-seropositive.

CDR3 residues: CAAGVAYEQYF. As DNA, the CDR3 is TGTGCCGCAGGGGTGGCCTACGAGCAGTACTTC. The chain has TRBV6-1 and TRBJ2-7; TRBD1 is a possible D gene (6 bases). Germline V gene lookup returns CDR1 MNHNS and CDR2 SASEGT. The CDR3 runs 11 residues. V was pared by 11 bases and J by 2 bases, with 10 bases between.

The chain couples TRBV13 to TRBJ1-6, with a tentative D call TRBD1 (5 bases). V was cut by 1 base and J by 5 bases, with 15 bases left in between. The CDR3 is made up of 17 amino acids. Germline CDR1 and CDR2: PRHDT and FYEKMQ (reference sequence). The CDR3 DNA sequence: TGTGCCAGCAGCTTAGCTGGGGCGACGACCGATAATTCACCCCTCCACTTT. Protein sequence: CASSLAGATTDNSPLHF.

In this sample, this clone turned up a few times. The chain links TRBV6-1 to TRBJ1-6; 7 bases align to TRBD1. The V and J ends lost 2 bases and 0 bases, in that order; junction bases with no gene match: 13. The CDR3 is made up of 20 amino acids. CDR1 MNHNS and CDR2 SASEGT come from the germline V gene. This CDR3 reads CASSENWTGLRSSYNSPLHF. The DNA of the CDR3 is TGTGCCAGCAGTGAAAACTGGACAGGACTAAGGAGCTCCTATAATTCACCCCTCCACTTT.

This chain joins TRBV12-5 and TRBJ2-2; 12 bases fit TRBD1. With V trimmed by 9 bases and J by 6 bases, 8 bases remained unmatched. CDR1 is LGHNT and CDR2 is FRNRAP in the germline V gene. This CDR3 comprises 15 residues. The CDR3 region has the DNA TGTGCTAGCGGCGGGACAGGGGGCAAAGCCGGGGAGCTGTTTTTT. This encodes CASGGTGGKAGELFF.

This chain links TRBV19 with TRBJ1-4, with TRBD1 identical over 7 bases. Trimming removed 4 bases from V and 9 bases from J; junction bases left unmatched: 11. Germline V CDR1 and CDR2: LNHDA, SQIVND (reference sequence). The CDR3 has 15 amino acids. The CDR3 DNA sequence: TGTGCCAGTAGTACCTATACAGGGGAAGGTAAAAAACTGTTTTTT. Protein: CASSTYTGEGKKLFF.

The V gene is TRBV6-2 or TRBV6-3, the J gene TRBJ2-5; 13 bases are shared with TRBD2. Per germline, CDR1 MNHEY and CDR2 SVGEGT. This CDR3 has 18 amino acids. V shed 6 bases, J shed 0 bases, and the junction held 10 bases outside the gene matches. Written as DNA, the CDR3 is TGTGCCAGCAGCAGACTAGCGGGGGGCCTGAAGTACCAAGAGACCCAGTACTTC. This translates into CASSRLAGGLKYQETQYF.

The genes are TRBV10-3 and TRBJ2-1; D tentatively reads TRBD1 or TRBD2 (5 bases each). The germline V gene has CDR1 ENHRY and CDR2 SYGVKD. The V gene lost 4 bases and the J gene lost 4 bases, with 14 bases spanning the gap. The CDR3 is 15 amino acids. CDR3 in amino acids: CAISATSEGYNEQFF. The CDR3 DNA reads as TGTGCCATCAGTGCAACGTCCGAGGGGTACAATGAGCAGTTCTTC.

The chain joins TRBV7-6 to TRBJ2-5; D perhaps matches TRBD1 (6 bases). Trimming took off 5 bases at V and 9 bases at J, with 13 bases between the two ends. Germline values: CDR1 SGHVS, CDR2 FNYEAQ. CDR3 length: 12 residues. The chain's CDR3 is CASSPGTRPQYF. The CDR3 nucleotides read TGTGCCAGCAGCCCGGGGACAAGGCCCCAGTACTTC.

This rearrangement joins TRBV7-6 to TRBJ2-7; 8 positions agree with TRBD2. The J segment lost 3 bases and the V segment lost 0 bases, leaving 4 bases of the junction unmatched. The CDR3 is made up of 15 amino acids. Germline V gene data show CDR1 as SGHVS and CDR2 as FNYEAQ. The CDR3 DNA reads TGTGCCAGCAGCTTAGCAGCGGGGGTAGGCTACGAGCAGTACTTC. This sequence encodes CASSLAAGVGYEQYF.

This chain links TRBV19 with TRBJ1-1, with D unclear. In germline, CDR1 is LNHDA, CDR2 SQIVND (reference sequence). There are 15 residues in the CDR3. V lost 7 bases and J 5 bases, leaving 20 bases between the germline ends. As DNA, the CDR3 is TGTGCCAGTATGAGTAGGGTCGGAGGGTGGACTGAAGCTTTCTTT. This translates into CASMSRVGGWTEAFF.

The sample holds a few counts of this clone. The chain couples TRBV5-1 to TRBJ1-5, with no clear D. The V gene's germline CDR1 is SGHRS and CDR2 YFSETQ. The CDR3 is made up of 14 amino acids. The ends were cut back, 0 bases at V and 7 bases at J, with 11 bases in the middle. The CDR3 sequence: CASSLEGNPQPQHF. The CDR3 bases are TGCGCCAGCAGCTTGGAAGGGAACCCCCAGCCCCAGCATTTT.

The CDR3 reads CSVSKDLSYEQYF. CDR3 DNA sequence: TGCAGCGTCTCGAAGGACCTCTCCTACGAGCAGTACTTC. The J gene is TRBJ2-7, the V gene TRBV29-1; D call uncertain. Trimming shortened V by 6 bases and J by 0 bases, and 12 bases separated the two germline ends. The CDR3 runs to 13 residues. Germline V lookup: CDR1 SQVTM, CDR2 ANQGSEA.

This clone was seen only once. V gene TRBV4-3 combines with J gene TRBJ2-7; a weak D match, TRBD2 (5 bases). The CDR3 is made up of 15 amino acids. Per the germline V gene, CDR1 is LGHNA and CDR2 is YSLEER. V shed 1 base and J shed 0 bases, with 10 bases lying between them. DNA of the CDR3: TGCGCCAGCAGCCAAGGTATAGGGAGCTCCTACGAGCAGTACTTC. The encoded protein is CASSQGIGSSYEQYF.

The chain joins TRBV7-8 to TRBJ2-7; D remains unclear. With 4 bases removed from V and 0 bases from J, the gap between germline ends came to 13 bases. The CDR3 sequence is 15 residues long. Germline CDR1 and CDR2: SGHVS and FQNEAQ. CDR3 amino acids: CASSYRRWGSYEQYF. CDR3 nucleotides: TGTGCCAGCAGCTATCGAAGGTGGGGCTCCTACGAGCAGTACTTC.

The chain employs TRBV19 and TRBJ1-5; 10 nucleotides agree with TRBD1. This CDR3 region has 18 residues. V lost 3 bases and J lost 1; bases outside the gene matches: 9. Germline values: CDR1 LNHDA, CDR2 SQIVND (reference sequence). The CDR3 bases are TGTGCCAGTAGTATTTTGACAGGGGGCTTGAAAAGCAATCAGCCCCAGCATTTT. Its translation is CASSILTGGLKSNQPQHF.

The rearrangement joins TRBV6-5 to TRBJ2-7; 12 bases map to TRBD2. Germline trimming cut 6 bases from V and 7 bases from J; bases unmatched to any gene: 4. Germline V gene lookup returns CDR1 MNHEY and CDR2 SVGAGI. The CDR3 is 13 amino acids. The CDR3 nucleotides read TGTGCCAGCAGCTTTGGACTAGCGGGGGAGCAGTACTTC. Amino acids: CASSFGLAGEQYF.

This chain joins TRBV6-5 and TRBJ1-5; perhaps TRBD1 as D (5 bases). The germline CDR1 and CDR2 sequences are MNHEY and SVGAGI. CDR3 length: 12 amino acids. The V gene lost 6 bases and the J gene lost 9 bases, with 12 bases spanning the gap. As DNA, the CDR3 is TGTGCCAGCAGGACAGCCATCACGCCCCAGCATTTT. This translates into CASRTAITPQHF.

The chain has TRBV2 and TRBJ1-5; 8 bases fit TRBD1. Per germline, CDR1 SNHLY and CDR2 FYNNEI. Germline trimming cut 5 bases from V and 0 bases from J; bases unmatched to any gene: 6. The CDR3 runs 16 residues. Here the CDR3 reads CASSTGGMNSNQPQHF. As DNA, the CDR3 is TGTGCCAGCAGTACAGGGGGAATGAATAGCAATCAGCCCCAGCATTTT.

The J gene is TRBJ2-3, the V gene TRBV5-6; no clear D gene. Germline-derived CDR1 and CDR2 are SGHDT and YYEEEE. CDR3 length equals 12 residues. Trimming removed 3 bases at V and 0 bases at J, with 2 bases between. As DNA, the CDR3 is TGTGCCAGCAGCTGGAGCACAGATACGCAGTATTTT. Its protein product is CASSWSTDTQYF.

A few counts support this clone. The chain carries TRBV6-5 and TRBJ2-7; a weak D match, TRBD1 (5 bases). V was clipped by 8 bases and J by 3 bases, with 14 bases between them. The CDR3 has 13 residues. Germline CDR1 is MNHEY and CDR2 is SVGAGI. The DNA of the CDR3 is TGTGCCAGCCGGGCAGGGTCTCGCTACGAGCAGTACTTC. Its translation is CASRAGSRYEQYF.

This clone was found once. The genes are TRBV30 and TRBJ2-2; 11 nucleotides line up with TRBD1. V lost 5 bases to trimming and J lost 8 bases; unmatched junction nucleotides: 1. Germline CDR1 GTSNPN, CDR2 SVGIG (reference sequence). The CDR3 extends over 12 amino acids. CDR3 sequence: CAWGQGAGELFF. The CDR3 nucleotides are TGTGCCTGGGGACAGGGGGCTGGGGAGCTGTTTTTT.

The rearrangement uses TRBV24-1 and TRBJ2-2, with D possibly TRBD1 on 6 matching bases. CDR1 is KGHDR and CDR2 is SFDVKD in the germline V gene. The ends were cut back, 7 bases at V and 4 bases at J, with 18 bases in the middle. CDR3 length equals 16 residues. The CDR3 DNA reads TGTGCCACCAGGGGGGCCGAGGGAGCCCTCACCGGGGAGCTGTTTTTT. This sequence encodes CATRGAEGALTGELFF.

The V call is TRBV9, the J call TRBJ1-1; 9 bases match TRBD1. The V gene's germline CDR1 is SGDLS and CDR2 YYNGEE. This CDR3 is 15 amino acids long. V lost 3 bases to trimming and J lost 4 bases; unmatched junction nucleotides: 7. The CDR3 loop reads CASSETGGKGTEAFF. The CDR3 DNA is TGTGCCAGCAGCGAGACAGGGGGTAAGGGCACTGAAGCTTTCTTT.